The rows below give T cell receptor beta chains drawn from one sample of a study of blood T cell repertoires in COVID-19. The table came from immunoSEQ multiplex PCR; TCRdb's copy has only in-frame clones and leaves some out. The top ten clones hold 9.5% to 15% of a sample with roughly 300,000 clones, about 86% of them seen once. The sequenced material came from peripheral blood. The receptors derive from a woman aged 25 to 39 with COVID-19, enrolled during active disease. The CDR3 runs from the conserved cysteine through the conserved F or W. D genes are given only for firm matches. Size is stated for part of the rows, as once, few or many counts, or as a class when the clone is expanded.

J gene: TRBJ2-2
CDR3 length: 15
clone size: .
D gene: .
V gene: TRBV27
CDR3 DNA: TGTGCCAGCAGTTTATCGGGGGCGAGCACCGGGGAGCTGTTTTTT
CDR3 protein: CASSLSGASTGELFF

J gene: TRBJ2-7
CDR3 length: 14
clone size: few
D gene: TRBD1
V gene: TRBV28
CDR3 DNA: TGTGCCAGCAGATACAGGGGATCGAACTACGAGCAGTACTTC
CDR3 protein: CASRYRGSNYEQYF

J gene: TRBJ2-7
CDR3 length: 15
clone size: .
D gene: TRBD2
V gene: TRBV27
CDR3 DNA: TGTGCCAGCAGGCAAGGACTAGCGGGGCTCTACGAGCAGTACTTC
CDR3 protein: CASRQGLAGLYEQYF

J gene: TRBJ2-3
CDR3 length: 14
clone size: .
D gene: .
V gene: TRBV6-6
CDR3 DNA: TGTGCCAGCAGTTACCGCGGAGGCACAGATACGCAGTATTTT
CDR3 protein: CASSYRGGTDTQYF

J gene: TRBJ1-1
CDR3 length: 13
clone size: many
D gene: TRBD1
V gene: TRBV12-3/TRBV12-4
CDR3 DNA: TGTGCCAGCAGTTCGGACAGGACCGACCAAGCTTTCTTT
CDR3 protein: CASSSDRTDQAFF

J gene: TRBJ1-5
CDR3 length: 14
clone size: .
D gene: TRBD1
V gene: TRBV6-1
CDR3 DNA: TGTGCCAGCAGTGACAACAGGGGTTGGCAGCCCCAGCATTTT
CDR3 protein: CASSDNRGWQPQHF

J gene: TRBJ2-7
CDR3 length: 14
clone size: .
D gene: .
V gene: TRBV12-5
CDR3 DNA: TGTGCTAGTGGTTTGACTGGGGCATTCTACGAGCAGTACTTC
CDR3 protein: CASGLTGAFYEQYF

J gene: TRBJ2-2
CDR3 length: 14
clone size: .
D gene: TRBD2
V gene: TRBV5-1
CDR3 DNA: TGCGCCAGCAGCTCGGGAGGGTACACCGGGGAGCTGTTTTTT
CDR3 protein: CASSSGGYTGELFF

J gene: TRBJ2-3
CDR3 length: 15
clone size: .
D gene: .
V gene: TRBV6-4
CDR3 DNA: TGTGCCAGCAGTGACAGGGGCGGTAGCACAGATACGCAGTATTTT
CDR3 protein: CASSDRGGSTDTQYF

J gene: TRBJ2-3
CDR3 length: 14
clone size: .
D gene: .
V gene: TRBV9
CDR3 DNA: TGTGCCAGCAGCTACACCCAGGGCACAGATACGCAGTATTTT
CDR3 protein: CASSYTQGTDTQYF

J gene: TRBJ1-2
CDR3 length: 16
clone size: once
D gene: .
V gene: TRBV11-3
CDR3 DNA: TGTGCCAGCAGCTTAGATTCGGGGGGGCGCCGGTATGGCTACACCTTC
CDR3 protein: CASSLDSGGRRYGYTF

J gene: TRBJ2-1
CDR3 length: 16
clone size: .
D gene: .
V gene: TRBV11-2
CDR3 DNA: TGTGCCAGCAGCTCTATTAATAGCGGCTATTACAATGAGCAGTTCTTC
CDR3 protein: CASSSINSGYYNEQFF

J gene: TRBJ1-1
CDR3 length: 15
clone size: .
D gene: .
V gene: TRBV6-5
CDR3 DNA: TGTGCCAGCAGTTACTCAGGGACAAAGAACACTGAAGCTTTCTTT
CDR3 protein: CASSYSGTKNTEAFF

J gene: TRBJ2-7
CDR3 length: 12
clone size: .
D gene: .
V gene: TRBV28
CDR3 DNA: TGTGCCAGCAGCCACCACAGATACGAGCAGTACTTC
CDR3 protein: CASSHHRYEQYF

J gene: TRBJ2-3
CDR3 length: 13
clone size: .
D gene: .
V gene: TRBV2
CDR3 DNA: TGTGCCAGCAGTTCTAGGTCGATTGATACGCAGTATTTT
CDR3 protein: CASSSRSIDTQYF

J gene: TRBJ2-5
CDR3 length: 15
clone size: .
D gene: TRBD1
V gene: TRBV3-1/TRBV3-2
CDR3 DNA: TGTGCCAGCAGCCCCCGACAGGGGCGGCAAGAGACCCAGTACTTC
CDR3 protein: CASSPRQGRQETQYF

J gene: TRBJ2-7
CDR3 length: 15
clone size: .
D gene: TRBD1
V gene: TRBV27
CDR3 DNA: TGTGCCAGCAGTTGGGGGACAGGGGGCACGTACGAGCAGTACTTC
CDR3 protein: CASSWGTGGTYEQYF

J gene: TRBJ1-2
CDR3 length: 15
clone size: .
D gene: .
V gene: TRBV19
CDR3 DNA: TGTGCCAGTAGGGAAACAGGGAATCGGGCCTATGGCTACACCTTC
CDR3 protein: CASRETGNRAYGYTF

J gene: TRBJ2-7
CDR3 length: 15
clone size: .
D gene: TRBD2
V gene: TRBV9
CDR3 DNA: TGTGCCAGCAGCCCTAATAGCGGGGTTTCCTACGAGCAGTACTTC
CDR3 protein: CASSPNSGVSYEQYF

J gene: TRBJ1-3
CDR3 length: 14
clone size: .
D gene: .
V gene: TRBV7-2
CDR3 DNA: TGTGCCAGCAGCTTAGGGACAGCAGGAAACACCATATATTTT
CDR3 protein: CASSLGTAGNTIYF

J gene: TRBJ1-2
CDR3 length: 13
clone size: .
D gene: .
V gene: TRBV3-1/TRBV3-2
CDR3 DNA: TGTGCCAGCAGCCAAGGAGGCGGCTATGGCTACACCTTC
CDR3 protein: CASSQGGGYGYTF

J gene: TRBJ2-5
CDR3 length: 14
clone size: .
D gene: .
V gene: TRBV6-5
CDR3 DNA: TGTGCCAGCAGCTTCCCCAGCGGGCAAAAGACCCAGTACTTC
CDR3 protein: CASSFPSGQKTQYF

J gene: TRBJ1-1
CDR3 length: 16
clone size: .
D gene: .
V gene: TRBV4-1
CDR3 DNA: TGCGCCAGCAGCCTACAATTAGCGGAGGTGAACACTGAAGCTTTCTTT
CDR3 protein: CASSLQLAEVNTEAFF

J gene: TRBJ2-3
CDR3 length: 13
clone size: .
D gene: .
V gene: TRBV29-1
CDR3 DNA: TGCAGCGTCCAAATAGACCAGGGGGGTACGCAGTATTTT
CDR3 protein: CSVQIDQGGTQYF

J gene: TRBJ2-3
CDR3 length: 17
clone size: once
D gene: .
V gene: TRBV5-1
CDR3 DNA: TGCGCCAGCAGCCCTATAAGCGGACTATTGGAAACAGATACGCAGTATTTT
CDR3 protein: CASSPISGLLETDTQYF

J gene: TRBJ1-5
CDR3 length: 16
clone size: .
D gene: TRBD1
V gene: TRBV28
CDR3 DNA: TGTGCCAGCAGGACAGGGGTGCGTTTTGGCAATCAGCCCCAGCATTTT
CDR3 protein: CASRTGVRFGNQPQHF

J gene: TRBJ2-3
CDR3 length: 17
clone size: .
D gene: TRBD1
V gene: TRBV6-2/TRBV6-3
CDR3 DNA: TGTGCCAGCAGTTCCCGGGACAGGGGAATTAGCACAGATACGCAGTATTTT
CDR3 protein: CASSSRDRGISTDTQYF

J gene: TRBJ2-7
CDR3 length: 14
clone size: .
D gene: .
V gene: TRBV7-8
CDR3 DNA: TGTGCCAGCAGCTTAGTAACTAGTGCCTACGAGCAGTACTTC
CDR3 protein: CASSLVTSAYEQYF

J gene: TRBJ2-7
CDR3 length: 13
clone size: .
D gene: .
V gene: TRBV5-4
CDR3 DNA: TGTGCCAGCAGCTTCGGGGGATCCTACGAGCAGTACTTC
CDR3 protein: CASSFGGSYEQYF

J gene: TRBJ1-2
CDR3 length: 11
clone size: .
D gene: .
V gene: TRBV3-1/TRBV3-2
CDR3 DNA: TGTGCCAGCAGTCGCGGGGGCGGCTACACCTTC
CDR3 protein: CASSRGGGYTF

J gene: TRBJ1-1
CDR3 length: 18
clone size: .
D gene: TRBD1
V gene: TRBV19
CDR3 DNA: TGTGCCAGTAAACAGCACCGGGACAGCAAACCGAGGAACACTGAAGCTTTCTTT
CDR3 protein: CASKQHRDSKPRNTEAFF

J gene: TRBJ2-4
CDR3 length: 15
clone size: .
D gene: .
V gene: TRBV28
CDR3 DNA: TGTGCCAGCAGTTTAGGCCCGGGGTCCAAAAACATTCAGTACTTC
CDR3 protein: CASSLGPGSKNIQYF

J gene: TRBJ1-2
CDR3 length: 15
clone size: .
D gene: .
V gene: TRBV4-2
CDR3 DNA: TGTGCCAGCAGCCGGGAGGGGAAAATTAACTATGGCTACACCTTC
CDR3 protein: CASSREGKINYGYTF

J gene: TRBJ1-1
CDR3 length: 15
clone size: .
D gene: .
V gene: TRBV20-1
CDR3 DNA: TGCAGTGCTAGTCCGGTCAGGGAAGATTTCGCTGAAGCTTTCTTT
CDR3 protein: CSASPVREDFAEAFF

J gene: TRBJ2-1
CDR3 length: 16
clone size: few
D gene: .
V gene: TRBV7-8
CDR3 DNA: TGTGCCAGCAGCTTAGGGCCAGGGTCGGGCTACAATGAGCAGTTCTTC
CDR3 protein: CASSLGPGSGYNEQFF

J gene: TRBJ2-7
CDR3 length: 13
clone size: .
D gene: TRBD1
V gene: TRBV20-1
CDR3 DNA: TGCAGTGCTAGTGGGGACAGGGTCTACGAGCAGTACTTC
CDR3 protein: CSASGDRVYEQYF

J gene: TRBJ2-5
CDR3 length: 18
clone size: .
D gene: TRBD1
V gene: TRBV4-2
CDR3 DNA: TGTGCCAGCAGCCAAGCGGTAGGACAGGGATGGGGTAAAGAGACCCAGTACTTC
CDR3 protein: CASSQAVGQGWGKETQYF

J gene: TRBJ2-1
CDR3 length: 18
clone size: .
D gene: TRBD2
V gene: TRBV15
CDR3 DNA: TGTGCCACCAGCAGAGATGCTCTTGCTAGCGGGGGGGTCAATGAGCAGTTCTTC
CDR3 protein: CATSRDALASGGVNEQFF

J gene: TRBJ2-1
CDR3 length: 12
clone size: .
D gene: .
V gene: TRBV7-6
CDR3 DNA: TGTGCCAGCAGCTCGGACTCGGGAGTAAAGTTCTTC
CDR3 protein: CASSSDSGVKFF

J gene: TRBJ1-5
CDR3 length: 15
clone size: .
D gene: .
V gene: TRBV18
CDR3 DNA: TGTGCCAGCTCACCACCCGGACTTGGCAATCAGCCCCAGCATTTT
CDR3 protein: CASSPPGLGNQPQHF

J gene: TRBJ2-7
CDR3 length: 14
clone size: .
D gene: .
V gene: TRBV7-6
CDR3 DNA: TGTGCCAGCAGCTTAGGCCAGGGGCTCCACGAGCAGTACTTC
CDR3 protein: CASSLGQGLHEQYF

J gene: TRBJ2-3
CDR3 length: 15
clone size: .
D gene: TRBD2
V gene: TRBV7-8
CDR3 DNA: TGTGCCAGCAGCTTAGAACTAGCGGCCACAGATACGCAGTATTTT
CDR3 protein: CASSLELAATDTQYF

J gene: TRBJ1-1
CDR3 length: 12
clone size: .
D gene: .
V gene: TRBV10-3
CDR3 DNA: TGTGCCATCAGTGGGCAGGACACTGAAGCTTTCTTT
CDR3 protein: CAISGQDTEAFF

J gene: TRBJ2-2
CDR3 length: 19
clone size: .
D gene: TRBD2
V gene: TRBV6-1
CDR3 DNA: TGTGCCAGCAGTGTTGACCTACTAGCGGGAGTCACTAACACCGGGGAGCTGTTTTTT
CDR3 protein: CASSVDLLAGVTNTGELFF

J gene: TRBJ2-1
CDR3 length: 14
clone size: .
D gene: TRBD1
V gene: TRBV5-1
CDR3 DNA: TGCGCCAGCAGCCGGGGACAGGGGAAGGGTGAGCAGTTCTTC
CDR3 protein: CASSRGQGKGEQFF

J gene: TRBJ2-2
CDR3 length: 13
clone size: .
D gene: .
V gene: TRBV14
CDR3 DNA: TGTGCCAGCAGCTTTGCGAGAACCGGGGAGCTGTTTTTT
CDR3 protein: CASSFARTGELFF

J gene: TRBJ1-6
CDR3 length: 16
clone size: many
D gene: .
V gene: TRBV4-1
CDR3 DNA: TGCGCCAGCAGCCAAGAGATCGGGACCGGAGGGTCACCCCTCCACTTT
CDR3 protein: CASSQEIGTGGSPLHF

J gene: TRBJ2-5
CDR3 length: 18
clone size: .
D gene: TRBD2
V gene: TRBV30
CDR3 DNA: TGTGCCTGGAGTGCCCTCTGGCCCTTCACTAGCGGGGGTGAGACCCAGTACTTC
CDR3 protein: CAWSALWPFTSGGETQYF

J gene: TRBJ1-2
CDR3 length: 15
clone size: .
D gene: TRBD1
V gene: TRBV13
CDR3 DNA: TGTGCCAGCAGCTCGGTGACCGGGACAGGGTATGGCTACACCTTC
CDR3 protein: CASSSVTGTGYGYTF

J gene: TRBJ1-5
CDR3 length: 12
clone size: once
D gene: .
V gene: TRBV7-2
CDR3 DNA: TGTGCCAGCAGCCCCGAGTTGCAGCCCCAGCATTTT
CDR3 protein: CASSPELQPQHF

J gene: TRBJ2-1
CDR3 length: 15
clone size: .
D gene: TRBD2
V gene: TRBV4-2
CDR3 DNA: TGTGCCAGCAGCCAAGGACTAGCGGGTTACAATGAGCAGTTCTTC
CDR3 protein: CASSQGLAGYNEQFF

J gene: TRBJ1-4
CDR3 length: 16
clone size: .
D gene: TRBD1
V gene: TRBV5-1
CDR3 DNA: TGCGCCAGCAGCTTCGGGTTGGGACAGGGGGATGAAAAACTGTTTTTT
CDR3 protein: CASSFGLGQGDEKLFF

J gene: TRBJ1-2
CDR3 length: 15
clone size: once
D gene: TRBD1
V gene: TRBV27
CDR3 DNA: TGTGCCAGCAGTTTATCGAGAACAGGGGGCGATGGCTACACCTTC
CDR3 protein: CASSLSRTGGDGYTF

J gene: TRBJ1-1
CDR3 length: 16
clone size: .
D gene: .
V gene: TRBV10-2
CDR3 DNA: TGCGCCAGCAGCCACCATGCCCCGACAAGGAACACTGAAGCTTTCTTT
CDR3 protein: CASSHHAPTRNTEAFF

J gene: TRBJ1-3
CDR3 length: 10
clone size: .
D gene: .
V gene: TRBV7-8
CDR3 DNA: TGTGCGTCGGGGGGAAACACCATATATTTT
CDR3 protein: CASGGNTIYF

J gene: TRBJ1-2
CDR3 length: 13
clone size: .
D gene: .
V gene: TRBV3-1/TRBV3-2
CDR3 DNA: TGTGCCAGCAGCCAACAGGGGAACTATGGCTACACCTTC
CDR3 protein: CASSQQGNYGYTF

J gene: TRBJ1-1
CDR3 length: 12
clone size: .
D gene: .
V gene: TRBV7-9
CDR3 DNA: TGTGCCAGCAGCTTCCTGAGCACTGAAGCTTTCTTT
CDR3 protein: CASSFLSTEAFF

J gene: TRBJ1-2
CDR3 length: 15
clone size: few
D gene: TRBD1
V gene: TRBV27
CDR3 DNA: TGTGCCAGCAGTTTAATTCGGGGGACAGGGGTTGGCTACACCTTC
CDR3 protein: CASSLIRGTGVGYTF

J gene: TRBJ2-7
CDR3 length: 13
clone size: .
D gene: .
V gene: TRBV12-3/TRBV12-4
CDR3 DNA: TGTGCCAGCAGCCCAGGGAATTTTATGGAGCAGTACTTC
CDR3 protein: CASSPGNFMEQYF